The T cell receptor (beta chain) described here comes from a study of cytomegalovirus exposure and HLA in healthy donors (dated by TCRdb to 2017 to 2019). In terms of the full investigation: According to a later analysis, one platform produced both the 120 validation repertoires and the 720 or so repertoires of the first cohort. The study aimed to test whether signatures of past pathogen exposure could be identified by cataloging public T cell receptors. In addition to the first cohort of hundreds of subjects, a separate validation cohort of approximately 130 different subjects was used. The study combined high-throughput TCR immunosequencing, statistical association of individual TCRs with disease status, and machine learning to predict cytomegalovirus infection status. What the work shows at the level of the full study, not this receptor alone: The authors suggested that the approach could potentially be extended to other disease states and immunological phenotypes. The classifier was reported to diagnose cytomegalovirus status with high specificity and sensitivity in both the original cohort and the validation cohort. A few of the identified cytomegalovirus-associated TCR beta chains were confirmed in vitro to be specific for cytomegalovirus antigens. Most TCR sequences were seen in very few donors, while some public TCRs were found in many individuals. In the study, roughly 160 TCR beta chains were listed as associated with cytomegalovirus. A later analysis found that TCRs clustered in the first cohort also tended to co-occur in the 130 or so validation repertoires, with approximately 93% of cluster scores above 0. A later analysis lacked HLA typing for the validation cohort, so it scored co-occurrence in that cohort across all 120 repertoires.

As for this clone: The target of this receptor is not known. No base quality values were provided; no much bigger clone lies one nucleotide off.

For this chain, trimming is 2 bases at the V end and 5 bases at the J end, and the number of junction bases without a gene match is 8. CDR1 and CDR2 were assigned from the germline V gene as MGHRA and YSYEKL. The CDR3 runs 15 residues from the cysteine to the phenylalanine. The DNA shown is the 45-base CDR3, in frame from base 1. The library came from the immunoSEQ multiplex PCR assay. Per the source publication's procedure: A statistical classification framework was developed to diagnose cytomegalovirus status using the catalog of TCR beta chain sequences. Drawn from immuneACCESS, this table holds only the in-frame rearrangements with V and J called that TCRdb kept. Clones are partly lost; checked studies trace under half to an unresolved V gene and leave the rest unexplained. That table gives V, J and clone size, and the DNA gave D and trimming. The sample table shows 60,000 or so clones, and more than 75% are seen once. Of the sample, 0.85% to 1.2% falls within the top ten clones.

The donors were included in the validation cohort of over a hundred subjects, a group kept apart from the roughly 700-subject first cohort. This TCR was recovered from a man between 18 and 35 years old in good health and CMV-seronegative. Recombination linked TRBV4-1 to TRBJ1-1; 7 central nucleotides agree with TRBD1. Source material: PBMCs. This receptor carries the CDR3 CASSQRTGVRTEAFF. The bases read TGCGCCAGCAGCCAAAGAACAGGGGTAAGGACTGAAGCTTTCTTT.